This passage covers 21 T cell receptor beta chains from one sample sequenced in a study of CD8+ T cells in alopecia areata. Stated treatment: oral pan-JAK inhibitor, 5-10 mg twice daily. After isolation, RNA underwent reverse transcription to generate cDNA as the sequencing template. The method was immunoSEQ multiplex PCR; TCRdb's version includes in-frame clones alone and lacks a portion of them. The sample shows some 150,000 clones, around four fifths of them seen only once. The sequenced sample was CD8+ T cells sorted from blood, obtained at week 4, from a patient treated with tofacitinib. These TCRs come from a human donor with alopecia areata.

The rearrangement uses TRBV27 and TRBJ2-3; D assignment may be TRBD1 or TRBD2 (5 bases each). This CDR3 spans 12 amino acids. Germline CDR1 MNHEY, CDR2 SMNVEV (reference sequence). The V gene lost 6 bases and the J gene lost 3 bases, with 7 bases spanning the gap. CDR3 sequence: CASRGRTDTQYF. The CDR3 bases are TGTGCCAGCAGGGGACGGACAGATACGCAGTATTTT.

This sequence joins TRBV7-2 and TRBJ2-3, with 7 nucleotides matching TRBD1. The germline gives CDR1 SGHTA, CDR2 FQGNSA. With 6 bases clipped from V and 0 bases from J, the junction kept 3 bases outside the gene matches. This CDR3 spans 14 amino acids. The CDR3 reads CASRRTGSTDTQYF. The DNA for the CDR3 is TGTGCCAGCAGAAGGACAGGCAGCACAGATACGCAGTATTTT.

The genes are TRBV15 and TRBJ2-7; 10 bases fit TRBD1. The CDR3 covers 17 residues. Germline loops: CDR1 LNHNV, CDR2 YYDKDF (reference sequence). The trim removed 6 bases at V and 5 bases at J, leaving 16 bases unmatched. The CDR3 reads CATSPSLPGTGDHEQYF. In DNA, the CDR3 is TGTGCCACCAGTCCAAGCCTTCCCGGGACAGGGGACCACGAGCAGTACTTC.

The chain carries TRBV4-3 and TRBJ1-5, with no clear D. V was pared by 1 base and J by 0 bases, with 7 bases between. The CDR3 has 15 amino acids. Germline values: CDR1 LGHNA, CDR2 YSLEER. CDR3 sequence: CASSQGFNSNQPQHF. DNA of the CDR3: TGCGCCAGCAGCCAAGGATTTAATAGCAATCAGCCCCAGCATTTT.

This clone has just a few counts. The V and J genes are TRBV7-8 and TRBJ2-5; D possibly matches TRBD1 or TRBD2 (6 bases each). Germline V gene sequence: CDR1 SGHVS, CDR2 FQNEAQ. Trimming took 5 bases from V and 4 from J, leaving 17 bases between them. The CDR3 loop spans 15 amino acids. The CDR3 DNA follows: TGTGCCAGCAGCCCACGGGGGCCCGAAGGAGAGACCCAGTACTTC. Translation: CASSPRGPEGETQYF.

This chain links TRBV19 with TRBJ2-1; 9 bases agree with TRBD1. CDR3 length: 14 residues. Looked up from germline, CDR1 is LNHDA and CDR2 is SQIVND (reference sequence). Trimming at V came to 6 bases and at J to 6 bases, leaving 6 bases not matched to a gene. The CDR3 DNA follows: TGTGCCAGTAGCCCGGGACAGGGACCCAATGAGCAGTTCTTC. This sequence encodes CASSPGQGPNEQFF.

This chain uses TRBV7-9 with TRBJ2-1; no firm D call. Germline V gene sequence: CDR1 SEHNR, CDR2 FQNEAQ (reference sequence). Trimming took 7 bases from V and 2 from J, leaving 18 bases between them. This CDR3 is built from 16 residues. The CDR3, as DNA: TGTGCCAGCACTTCAAACTCGAAGGGTCCCTACAATGAGCAGTTCTTC. Amino acid sequence: CASTSNSKGPYNEQFF.

The chain has TRBV9 and TRBJ2-1; D might be TRBD2 (5 bases). V dropped 3 bases and J dropped 4 bases, with 5 bases sitting between them. CDR1 and CDR2 from the germline V gene are SGDLS and YYNGEE. The CDR3 spans 12 residues. This chain's CDR3 is CASSAGYNEQFF. Written as DNA, the CDR3 is TGTGCCAGCAGCGCGGGGTACAATGAGCAGTTCTTC.

This clone has only a few counts. The chain couples TRBV7-2 to TRBJ2-1, with D possibly matching TRBD2 (5 bases). Germline CDR1 is SGHTA and CDR2 is FQGNSA. With 3 bases removed from V and 8 bases from J, the gap between germline ends came to 17 bases. The CDR3 contains 15 residues. The CDR3 is CASSLESLASYEQFF. The DNA for the CDR3 is TGTGCCAGCAGCTTGGAGAGCCTAGCAAGCTATGAGCAGTTCTTC. The entire variable domain, with the rest obtained from reference TRBV7-2 and TRBJ2-1, is as follows: GAGVSQSPSNKVTEKGKDVELRCDPISGHTALYWYRQSLGQGLEFLIYFQGNSAPDKSGLPSDRFSAERTGGSVSTLTIQRTQQEDSAVYLCASSLESLASYEQFFGPGTRLTVL.

This chain links TRBV7-9 with TRBJ2-3, with 10 bases aligning to TRBD1. After removal of 5 bases from V and 4 bases from J, the junction contained 9 bases not matched to a gene. The V gene's germline CDR1 is SEHNR and CDR2 FQNEAQ (reference sequence). The CDR3 length is 16 residues. DNA for the CDR3: TGTGCCAGCAGCGCACCCCGGGACAGGGGATCAGATACGCAGTATTTT. Its protein is CASSAPRDRGSDTQYF.

The rearrangement links TRBV5-4 to TRBJ2-5; possibly TRBD2 for D (5 bases). CDR3 length: 12 residues. The germline CDR1 and CDR2 sequences are SGHNT and YYREEE (reference sequence). The V end was cut by 6 bases, the J end by 4 bases, with 10 bases between. CDR3 sequence (DNA): TGTGCCAGCACCGCGGGTGGAGAGACCCAGTACTTC. Residues: CASTAGGETQYF.

In its sample, this clone was seen a few times. This chain joins TRBV19 and TRBJ1-1; TRBD1 matches 10 bases. Germline CDR1 LNHDA, CDR2 SQIVND (reference sequence). This CDR3 spans 15 amino acids. V dropped 6 bases and J dropped 0; count of bases not matched to a gene: 4. The CDR3 spells CASSDRGQMNTEAFF. The CDR3, as DNA: TGTGCCAGTAGCGACAGGGGGCAGATGAACACTGAAGCTTTCTTT.

The V and J genes are TRBV7-9 and TRBJ2-3; D is uncertain. Trimming took off 7 bases at V and 6 bases at J, with 17 bases between the two ends. The CDR3 is 14 residues long. Germline CDR1 reads SEHNR; CDR2 reads FQNEAQ (reference sequence). In nucleotides, the CDR3 is TGTGCCAGCACCCCCATTGCCTCGAGGGATACGCAGTATTTT. Protein: CASTPIASRDTQYF.

The chain employs TRBV27 and TRBJ2-2; D could derive from TRBD1 or TRBD2 (5 bases each). Trimming left V 4 bases short and J 6 bases short, with 9 bases between. CDR1 is MNHEY and CDR2 is SMNVEV in the germline V gene (reference sequence). This CDR3 has 13 residues. The CDR3 DNA is TGTGCCAGCAGTTGGGGACGTTCCGGGGAGCTGTTTTTT. It yields the protein CASSWGRSGELFF.

The sample holds one count of this clone. V is TRBV4-2 and J is TRBJ2-4; D possibly corresponds to TRBD2 (6 bases). V dropped 0 bases and J dropped 7 bases, with 19 bases sitting between them. From germline, CDR1 is LGHNA and CDR2 YNFKEQ. CDR3 length: 17 amino acids. CDR3 residues: CASSQEMSGEAWNIQYF. The DNA of the CDR3 is TGTGCCAGCAGCCAAGAAATGTCCGGGGAGGCCTGGAACATTCAGTACTTC.

This rearrangement joins TRBV19 to TRBJ2-4; tentatively, D is TRBD1 (6 bases). The CDR3 is made up of 14 amino acids. CDR1 LNHDA and CDR2 SQIVND come from the germline V gene (reference sequence). The ends were cut back, 6 bases at V and 5 bases at J, with 14 bases in the middle. For the CDR3, the DNA is TGTGCCAGTAGCCTCCGGGACAACGAAAACATTCAGTACTTC. Amino acids: CASSLRDNENIQYF.

The chain recombines TRBV5-4 with TRBJ2-1; unclear D gene. V lost 2 bases and J lost 10, with 7 bases in between. This CDR3 is built from 11 residues. CDR1 is SGHNT and CDR2 is YYREEE in the germline V gene (reference sequence). This CDR3 reads CASSLVGEQFF. In DNA form, the CDR3 reads TGTGCCAGCAGCTTAGTCGGCGAGCAGTTCTTC.

The chain joins TRBV28 to TRBJ2-1, with D perhaps assigned TRBD1 or TRBD2 (5 bases each). From germline, CDR1 is MDHEN and CDR2 SYDVKM. V shed 4 bases and J shed 1 base, with 11 bases lying between them. The CDR3 is 15 amino acids. In DNA, the CDR3 is TGTGCCAGCAGTTACGGGACGGGATCCTACAATGAGCAGTTCTTC. Residues: CASSYGTGSYNEQFF.

This chain links TRBV7-2 with TRBJ2-1, with D possibly matching TRBD2 (6 bases). Per the germline V gene, CDR1 is SGHTA and CDR2 is FQGNSA. The CDR3 is 19 amino acids. The V end was cut by 2 bases, the J end by 0 bases, with 20 bases between. As DNA, the CDR3 is TGTGCCAGCAGCTTACTATCCGATATAGCGGCTCCCTCCTACAATGAGCAGTTCTTC. Amino acid sequence: CASSLLSDIAAPSYNEQFF.

This sequence joins TRBV5-4 and TRBJ2-5, with D possibly TRBD1 on 5 matching bases. CDR3 size: 14 residues. V was trimmed by 1 base and J by 8 bases, leaving 15 bases between them. The V gene's germline CDR1 is SGHNT and CDR2 YYREEE (reference sequence). CDR3 loop: CASSLWERQFTQYF. The CDR3 region has the DNA TGTGCCAGCAGCTTGTGGGAACGACAGTTCACCCAGTACTTC.

V usage is TRBV7-2 and J usage is TRBJ2-7, with TRBD1 matching 12 bases. The CDR3 consists of 15 residues. CDR1 and CDR2 (germline): SGHTA, FQGNSA. Losses at the gene ends were 0 bases for V and 5 bases for J; bases not matched to a gene: 2. The chain's CDR3 is CASSLAGTGGNEQYF. CDR3 in DNA: TGTGCCAGCAGCTTAGCTGGGACAGGGGGCAACGAGCAGTACTTC.